This T cell receptor beta chain came from a study of post-analysis software for immune sequencing data. Study at large: The disease courses covered relapsing-remitting, secondary progressive and progressive-relapsing multiple sclerosis. Findings and caveats of the study: The study found significantly lower normalized Chao1 diversity in multiple sclerosis patients than in controls. The study found TRBV5-6, TRBV5-1 and TRBV20-1 among five TRBV segments more frequent in patients than controls. The F measure placed samples prepared in the same batch into strongly shared clusters.

About this clonotype itself: No antigen is known for it.

Unique molecular identifiers featured in each of the TCR beta cDNA libraries. The yield from around 1 to 10 million T cells was approximately 500,000 cDNA molecules in total. TCRdb called the PCR reads again in MiXCR, with one record for every CDR3 protein. The table includes about 500,000 distinct CDR3 sequences, over 35% detected once. Germline V gives CDR1 SQVTM, CDR2 ANQGSEA. The V gene lost 8 bases and the J gene lost 2 bases, with 11 bases spanning the gap. The CDR3 has 12 amino acids. This receptor was taken from a girl aged 5-17 years with multiple sclerosis. The specimen sequenced was blood. The chain employs TRBV29-1 and TRBJ2-3; D is possibly TRBD1 (5 bases). The CDR3: CSLQDVTDTQYF. CDR3 bases: TGCAGCCTACAGGATGTCACAGATACGCAGTATTTT.